These T cell receptor beta chains were read from a single sample in a study of blood T cell repertoires in COVID-19. Only in-frame clones appear in the TCRdb table, and some are missing; sequencing was by immunoSEQ multiplex PCR. Among 200,000 to 250,000 clones listed, approximately 83% were seen once. The source material was peripheral blood. The source is a woman aged 25 to 39 who had recovered from COVID-19. CDR3s leave out the opening cysteine and the closing phenylalanine or tryptophan.

J	V	CDR3
TRBJ2-5	TRBV19	ASSSGWVSGETQY
TRBJ2-5	TRBV9	ASSVVAGGWETQY
TRBJ1-6	TRBV5-1	ASSLDTGGLPLH
TRBJ2-1	TRBV4-3	ASSRNSGGANEQF
TRBJ2-3	TRBV5-1	ASSRTGPTDTQY
TRBJ2-2	TRBV5-1	ASSSTGTNTGELF
TRBJ2-5	TRBV12-5	ASGLGTSTGAETQY
TRBJ2-1	TRBV6-2/TRBV6-3	ASSTGRGSSYNEQF
TRBJ2-5	TRBV5-8	ASSLLSGGFETQY
TRBJ2-3	TRBV4-2	ASSQDGASGTDTQY
TRBJ1-5	TRBV19	ASRTIEINGQPQH
TRBJ1-1	TRBV2	ASSKSLNTEAF
TRBJ1-1	TRBV19	ASRRQTNTEAF
TRBJ2-3	TRBV10-3	AIRGQYTDTQY
TRBJ1-1	TRBV5-5	ASSQRTGEGSTEAF
TRBJ1-5	TRBV6-5	ASSPGSNQPQH
TRBJ1-2	TRBV7-9	ASSSTGEFYGYT
TRBJ1-1	TRBV6-5	ASSYRGEGRTEAF